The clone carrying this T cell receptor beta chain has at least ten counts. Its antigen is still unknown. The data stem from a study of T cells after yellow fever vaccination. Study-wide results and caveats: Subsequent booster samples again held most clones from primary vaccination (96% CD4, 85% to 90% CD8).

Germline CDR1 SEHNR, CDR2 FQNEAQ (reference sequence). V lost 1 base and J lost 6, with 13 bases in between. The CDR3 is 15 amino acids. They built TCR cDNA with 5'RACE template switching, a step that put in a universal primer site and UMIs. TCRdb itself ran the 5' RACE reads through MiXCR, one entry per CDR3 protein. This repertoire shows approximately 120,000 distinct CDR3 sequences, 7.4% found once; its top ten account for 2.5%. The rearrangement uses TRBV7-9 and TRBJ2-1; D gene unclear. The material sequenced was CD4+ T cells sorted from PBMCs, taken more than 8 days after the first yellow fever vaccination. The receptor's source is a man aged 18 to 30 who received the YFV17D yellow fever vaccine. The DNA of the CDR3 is TGTGCCAGCAGCTTAGAGTTGGCCTTCTCCAATGAGCAGTTCTTC. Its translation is CASSLELAFSNEQFF.